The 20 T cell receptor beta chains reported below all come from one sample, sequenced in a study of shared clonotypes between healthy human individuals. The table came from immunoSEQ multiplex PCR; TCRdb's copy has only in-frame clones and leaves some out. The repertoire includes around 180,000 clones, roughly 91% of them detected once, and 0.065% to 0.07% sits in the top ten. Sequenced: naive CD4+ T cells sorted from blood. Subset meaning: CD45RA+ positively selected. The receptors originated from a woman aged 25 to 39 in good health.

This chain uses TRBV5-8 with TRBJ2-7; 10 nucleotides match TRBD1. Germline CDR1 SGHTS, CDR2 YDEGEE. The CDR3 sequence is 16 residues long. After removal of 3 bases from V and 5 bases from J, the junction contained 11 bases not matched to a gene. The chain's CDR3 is CASSWGQGILMDEQYF. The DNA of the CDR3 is TGTGCCAGCAGCTGGGGACAGGGGATCCTCATGGACGAGCAGTACTTC.

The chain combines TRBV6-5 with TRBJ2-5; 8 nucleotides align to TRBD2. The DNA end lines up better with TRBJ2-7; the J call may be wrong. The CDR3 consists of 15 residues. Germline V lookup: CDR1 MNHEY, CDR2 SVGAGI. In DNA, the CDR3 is TGTGCCAGCAGCTACCGGACTAGCCCCTACTACGAGCAGTACTTC. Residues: CASSYRTSPYYEQYF.

DNA of the CDR3: TGTGCTAGTGGCTGGACTCCTGGGGCCAACGTCCTGACTTTC. It translates to CASGWTPGANVLTF. This chain uses TRBV12-5 with TRBJ2-6; perhaps TRBD2 as D (5 bases). CDR1 is LGHNT, CDR2 FRNRAP, per germline. The CDR3 runs 14 residues. Trimming removed 6 bases at V and 2 bases at J, with 8 bases between.

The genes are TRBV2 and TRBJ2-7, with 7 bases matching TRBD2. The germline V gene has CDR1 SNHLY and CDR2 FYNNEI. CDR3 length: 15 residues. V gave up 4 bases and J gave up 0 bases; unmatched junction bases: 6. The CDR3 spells CASSVEGGNSYEQYF. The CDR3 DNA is TGTGCCAGCAGTGTTGAGGGAGGGAACTCCTACGAGCAGTACTTC.

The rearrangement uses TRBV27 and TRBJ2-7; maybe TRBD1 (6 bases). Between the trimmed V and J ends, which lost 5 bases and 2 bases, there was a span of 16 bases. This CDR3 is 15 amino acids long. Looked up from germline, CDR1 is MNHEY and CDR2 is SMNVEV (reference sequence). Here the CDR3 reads CASSPRTDLPYEQYF. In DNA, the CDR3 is TGTGCCAGCAGTCCCCGGACAGACCTACCCTACGAGCAGTACTTC.

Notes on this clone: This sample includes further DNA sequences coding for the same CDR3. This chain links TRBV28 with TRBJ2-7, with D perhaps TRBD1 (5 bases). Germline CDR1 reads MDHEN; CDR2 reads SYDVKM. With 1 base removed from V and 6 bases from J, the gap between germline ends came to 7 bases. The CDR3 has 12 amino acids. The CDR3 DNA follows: TGTGCCAGCAGTTTATCAGGGCTCGAGCAGTACTTC. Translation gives CASSLSGLEQYF.

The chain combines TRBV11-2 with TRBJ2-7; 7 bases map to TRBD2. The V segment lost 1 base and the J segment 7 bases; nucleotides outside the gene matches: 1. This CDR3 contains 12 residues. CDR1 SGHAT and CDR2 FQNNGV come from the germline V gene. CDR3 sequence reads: CASSLVGGEQYF. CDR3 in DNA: TGTGCCAGCAGCTTAGTGGGGGGGGAGCAGTACTTC.

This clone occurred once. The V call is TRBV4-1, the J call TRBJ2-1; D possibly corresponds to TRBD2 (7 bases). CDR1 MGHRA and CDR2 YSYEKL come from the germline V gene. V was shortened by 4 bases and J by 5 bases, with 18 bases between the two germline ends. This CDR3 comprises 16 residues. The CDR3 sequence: CASSPGGREGDNEQFF. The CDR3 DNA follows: TGCGCCAGCAGCCCCGGTGGGAGGGAGGGGGACAATGAGCAGTTCTTC.

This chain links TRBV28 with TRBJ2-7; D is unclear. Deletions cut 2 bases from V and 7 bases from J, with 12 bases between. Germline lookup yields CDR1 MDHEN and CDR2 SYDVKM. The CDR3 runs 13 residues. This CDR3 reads CASSLPYPKEQYF. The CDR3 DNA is TGTGCCAGCAGTTTACCGTACCCCAAGGAGCAGTACTTC.

The DNA for the CDR3 is TGTGCCAGTACCCTAAGGACGGGACAGCCTGGAAACACCATATATTTT. This gives the protein CASTLRTGQPGNTIYF. The V and J genes are TRBV19 and TRBJ1-3; 7 bases line up with TRBD1. CDR1 and CDR2 (germline): LNHDA, SQIVND (reference sequence). There are 16 residues in the CDR3. J was trimmed by 2 bases and V by 7 bases; bases with no gene match: 11.

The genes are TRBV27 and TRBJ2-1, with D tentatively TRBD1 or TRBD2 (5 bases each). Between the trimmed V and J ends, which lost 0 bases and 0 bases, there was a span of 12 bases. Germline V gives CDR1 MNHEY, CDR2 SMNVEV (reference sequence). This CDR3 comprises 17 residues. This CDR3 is CASSLSKRGYSYNEQFF. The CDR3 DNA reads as TGTGCCAGCAGTTTATCGAAACGGGGCTACTCCTACAATGAGCAGTTCTTC.

Here the CDR3 DNA reads TGTGCCAGCAGCTTAGGGGGTTCGTACACAGATACGCAGTATTTT. Translation gives CASSLGGSYTDTQYF. This sequence joins TRBV5-6 and TRBJ2-3; D is perhaps TRBD1 (6 bases). The length of the CDR3 is 15 residues. CDR1 is SGHDT and CDR2 is YYEEEE in the germline V gene. Trimming removed 2 bases at V and 2 bases at J, with 12 bases between.

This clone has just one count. DNA of the CDR3: TGTGCCAGCAGTGGCTCGTACAGTGCAACTAATGAAAAACTGTTTTTT. It encodes CASSGSYSATNEKLFF. This chain links TRBV6-1 with TRBJ1-4, with D uncertain. CDR1 and CDR2 from the germline V gene are MNHNS and SASEGT. Trimming stripped 4 bases from V and 0 bases from J, with 12 bases between. There are 16 residues in the CDR3.

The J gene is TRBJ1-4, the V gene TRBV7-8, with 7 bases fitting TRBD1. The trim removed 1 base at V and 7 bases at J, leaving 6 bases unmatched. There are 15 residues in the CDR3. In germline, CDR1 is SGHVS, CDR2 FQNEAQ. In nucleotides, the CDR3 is TGTGCCAGCAGCTTAGGGGCCAGGGGGAGTGAAAAACTGTTTTTT. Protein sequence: CASSLGARGSEKLFF.

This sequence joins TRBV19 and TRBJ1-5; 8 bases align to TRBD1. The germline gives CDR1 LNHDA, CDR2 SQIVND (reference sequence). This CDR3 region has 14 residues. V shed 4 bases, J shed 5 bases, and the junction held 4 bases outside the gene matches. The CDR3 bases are TGTGCCAGTAGTAAGGGACAGGATTATCAGCCCCAGCATTTT. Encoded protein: CASSKGQDYQPQHF.

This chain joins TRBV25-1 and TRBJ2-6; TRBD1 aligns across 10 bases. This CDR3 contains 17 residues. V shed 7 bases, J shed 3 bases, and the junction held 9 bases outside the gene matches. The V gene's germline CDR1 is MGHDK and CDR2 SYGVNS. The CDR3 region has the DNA TGTGCCAGCACCCCCGACAGGGGGCAGGGTGGGGCCAACGTCCTGACTTTC. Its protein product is CASTPDRGQGGANVLTF.

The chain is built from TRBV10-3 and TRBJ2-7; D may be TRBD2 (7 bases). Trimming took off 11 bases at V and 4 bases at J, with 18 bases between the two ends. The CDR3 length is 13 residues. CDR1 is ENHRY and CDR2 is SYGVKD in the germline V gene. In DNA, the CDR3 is TGTGCCGGTAGAGGGGGGGAGAAGTACGAGCAGTACTTC. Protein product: CAGRGGEKYEQYF.

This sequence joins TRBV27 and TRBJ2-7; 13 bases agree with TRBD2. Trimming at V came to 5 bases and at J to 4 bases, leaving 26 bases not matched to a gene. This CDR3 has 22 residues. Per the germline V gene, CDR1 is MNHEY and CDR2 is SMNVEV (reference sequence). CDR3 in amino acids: CASSLINPQGVVTSGRTYEQYF. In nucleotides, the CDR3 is TGTGCCAGCAGTCTAATTAACCCCCAGGGTGTCGTGACTAGCGGGAGGACATACGAGCAGTACTTC.

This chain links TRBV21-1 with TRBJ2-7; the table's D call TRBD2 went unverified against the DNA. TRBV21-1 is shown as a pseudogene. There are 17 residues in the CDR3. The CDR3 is CASLQAGGQHPYYEQYF. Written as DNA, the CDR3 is TGTGCCAGCTTACAGGCGGGAGGCCAACACCCCTACTACGAGCAGTACTTC.

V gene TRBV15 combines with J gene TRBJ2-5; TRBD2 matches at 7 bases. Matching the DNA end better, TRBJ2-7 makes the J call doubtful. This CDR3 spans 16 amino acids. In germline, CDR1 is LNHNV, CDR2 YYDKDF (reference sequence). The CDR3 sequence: CATSRDSTAGVHEQYF. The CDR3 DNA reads TGTGCCACCAGCAGAGATTCAACGGCGGGAGTACACGAGCAGTACTTC.